These T cell receptor beta chains were read from a single sample in a study of cytomegalovirus exposure and HLA in healthy donors. Sequencing used immunoSEQ multiplex PCR; TCRdb keeps in-frame clones, though not all of them. The sample has fewer than 120,000 clones, 80% to 85% seen once. The specimen sequenced was PBMCs. The receptors here all came from a woman in her fifties or sixties in good health and CMV-seropositive. The CDR3 runs from the conserved cysteine through the conserved F or W. A D gene is named only where the DNA matches it firmly. Size is stated for part of the rows, as once, few or many counts, or as a class when the clone is expanded.

D gene: TRBD2; clone size: NA; V gene: TRBV18; J gene: TRBJ2-7; CDR3 DNA: TGTGCCAGCTCACCGCCTGGCGGGAGGGCCGACGAGCAGTACTTC; CDR3 protein: CASSPPGGRADEQYF
D gene: NA; clone size: NA; V gene: TRBV4-2; J gene: TRBJ2-1; CDR3 DNA: TGTGCCAGCAGCCAAGATCTATTCTCCTACAATGAGCAGTTCTTC; CDR3 protein: CASSQDLFSYNEQFF
D gene: TRBD1; clone size: NA; V gene: TRBV5-1; J gene: TRBJ1-1; CDR3 DNA: TGCGCCAGCAGCTTGGGGAGGGGGTTTCGACAGGGCTTGAACACTGAAGCTTTCTTT; CDR3 protein: CASSLGRGFRQGLNTEAFF
D gene: TRBD1; clone size: NA; V gene: TRBV9; J gene: TRBJ2-3; CDR3 DNA: TGTGCCAGCAGCATTGGGACAGCAGATACGCAGTATTTT; CDR3 protein: CASSIGTADTQYF
D gene: NA; clone size: NA; V gene: TRBV11-1; J gene: TRBJ1-1; CDR3 DNA: TGTGCCAGCAGCCCGGACATAATGAACACTGAAGCTTTCTTT; CDR3 protein: CASSPDIMNTEAFF
D gene: TRBD2; clone size: NA; V gene: TRBV18; J gene: TRBJ2-7; CDR3 DNA: TGTGCCAGCTCACCTACAGCGGGAGAACTGGATTACTACGAGCAGTACTTC; CDR3 protein: CASSPTAGELDYYEQYF
D gene: TRBD2; clone size: NA; V gene: TRBV19; J gene: TRBJ2-7; CDR3 DNA: TGTGCCAGTAGCCACCGACTAGCGGGGAGCCCTATATCGCAGTACTTC; CDR3 protein: CASSHRLAGSPISQYF
D gene: TRBD2; clone size: once; V gene: TRBV7-6; J gene: TRBJ2-2; CDR3 DNA: TGTGCCAGCAGCCCACGGTTGCGGGAGGGGAACACCGGGGAGCTGTTTTTT; CDR3 protein: CASSPRLREGNTGELFF
D gene: NA; clone size: NA; V gene: TRBV7-6; J gene: TRBJ1-1; CDR3 DNA: TGTGCCAGCAGCGTGAGATTGTCGGGCACTGAAGCTTTCTTT; CDR3 protein: CASSVRLSGTEAFF
D gene: NA; clone size: NA; V gene: TRBV30; J gene: TRBJ2-7; CDR3 DNA: TGTGCCTGGAGTGTCATCGGGGAGCGCGACGAGCAGTACTTC; CDR3 protein: CAWSVIGERDEQYF
D gene: NA; clone size: NA; V gene: TRBV7-6; J gene: TRBJ2-1; CDR3 DNA: TGTGCCAGCAGTTCAATCACGGGGCGGAGGGGATCCTACAATGAGCAGTTCTTC; CDR3 protein: CASSSITGRRGSYNEQFF
D gene: TRBD2; clone size: NA; V gene: TRBV4-2; J gene: TRBJ2-2; CDR3 DNA: TGTGCCAGCAGCCAAAATGCGGGAGGGCCTGGGGAGCTGTTTTTT; CDR3 protein: CASSQNAGGPGELFF
D gene: TRBD2; clone size: few; V gene: TRBV7-8; J gene: TRBJ2-3; CDR3 DNA: TGTGCCAGCAGCCCTCAGGCTAGCGGGCGCACAGATACGCAGTATTTT; CDR3 protein: CASSPQASGRTDTQYF
D gene: NA; clone size: NA; V gene: TRBV19; J gene: TRBJ2-1; CDR3 DNA: TGTGCCAGTAGTAGGGGCTTCGGCGATGAGCAGTTCTTC; CDR3 protein: CASSRGFGDEQFF
D gene: TRBD2; clone size: NA; V gene: TRBV5-1; J gene: TRBJ2-2; CDR3 DNA: TGCGCCAGCAGTTCACTAGCGGGAGGGAACACCGGGGAGCTGTTTTTT; CDR3 protein: CASSSLAGGNTGELFF
D gene: TRBD2; clone size: NA; V gene: TRBV28; J gene: TRBJ2-5; CDR3 DNA: TGTGCCAGCAGTTTACCGGGAGGGTACCAAGAGACCCAGTACTTC; CDR3 protein: CASSLPGGYQETQYF
D gene: NA; clone size: NA; V gene: TRBV5-6; J gene: TRBJ1-1; CDR3 DNA: TGTGCCAGCAGCTTTGGTTGGGGGGAGACTGAAGCTTTCTTT; CDR3 protein: CASSFGWGETEAFF
D gene: NA; clone size: once; V gene: TRBV19; J gene: TRBJ2-7; CDR3 DNA: TGTGCCAGTAGTGGTCGACAGTGGGCCTACGAGCAGTACTTC; CDR3 protein: CASSGRQWAYEQYF
D gene: TRBD2; clone size: once; V gene: TRBV6-5; J gene: TRBJ2-7; CDR3 DNA: TGTGCCAGCAGTCTACGACCGGGAGGACCCTACGAGCAGTACTTC; CDR3 protein: CASSLRPGGPYEQYF
D gene: TRBD1; clone size: few; V gene: TRBV12-5; J gene: TRBJ2-7; CDR3 DNA: TGTGCTAGTGGTTTGGTACGCCCCCTCAGGACAGGGGAGCCCTACGAGCAGTACTTC; CDR3 protein: CASGLVRPLRTGEPYEQYF
D gene: TRBD1; clone size: NA; V gene: TRBV30; J gene: TRBJ2-7; CDR3 DNA: TGTGCCTGGAGCAAAACAGGGGAAACCGGGTACGGGCAGTACTTC; CDR3 protein: CAWSKTGETGYGQYF
D gene: TRBD1; clone size: NA; V gene: TRBV29-1; J gene: TRBJ2-7; CDR3 DNA: TGCAGCGTTGAAGGACAGGGTGCGACCTACGAGCAGTACTTC; CDR3 protein: CSVEGQGATYEQYF
D gene: NA; clone size: NA; V gene: TRBV27; J gene: TRBJ2-7; CDR3 DNA: TGTGCCAGCGATCTGCGGGGTCTATACGAGCAGTACTTC; CDR3 protein: CASDLRGLYEQYF
D gene: TRBD1; clone size: few; V gene: TRBV19; J gene: TRBJ2-6; CDR3 DNA: TGTGCCACAGCCTCGACAGGGGGCATCGCCAACGTCCTGACTTTC; CDR3 protein: CATASTGGIANVLTF
D gene: NA; clone size: NA; V gene: TRBV18; J gene: TRBJ2-5; CDR3 DNA: TGTGCCAGCTCACCACCCGCGGGACGGGAGACCCAGTACTTC; CDR3 protein: CASSPPAGRETQYF
D gene: TRBD2; clone size: NA; V gene: TRBV15; J gene: TRBJ2-5; CDR3 DNA: TGTGCCACCAGTGTGCTAGCGGGTCAAGAGACCCAGTACTTC; CDR3 protein: CATSVLAGQETQYF
D gene: NA; clone size: NA; V gene: TRBV29-1; J gene: TRBJ2-3; CDR3 DNA: TGCAGCGTTGAAGATGGAGGAGATACGCAGTATTTT; CDR3 protein: CSVEDGGDTQYF